Presented here are 15 T cell receptor beta chains from one specimen sequenced in a study of T cells in pancreatic ductal adenocarcinoma. No neoadjuvant therapy was given to the selected pancreatic ductal adenocarcinoma patients before their surgery. The table came from immunoSEQ multiplex PCR; TCRdb's copy has only in-frame clones and leaves some out. The table lists under 30,000 clones, around nine tenths of them singletons. The sequencing input was PBMCs. The receptors here all came from a human donor with pancreatic ductal adenocarcinoma.

V and J are TRBV29-1 and TRBJ2-1; 7 nucleotides match TRBD2. Germline assignment: CDR1 SQVTM and CDR2 ANQGSEA. The CDR3 contains 14 residues. V shed 2 bases and J 5 bases; nucleotides not matched to a gene: 6. CDR3 sequence reads: CSVELASGNNEQFF. The DNA for the CDR3 is TGCAGCGTTGAATTGGCTAGCGGAAACAATGAGCAGTTCTTC.

DNA of the CDR3: TGTGCCAGCAGCTTGGGGTATTCACCCCTCCACTTT. Translated: CASSLGYSPLHF. The V gene is TRBV5-6, the J gene TRBJ1-6; no clear D gene. This CDR3 comprises 12 residues. Germline V gene lookup returns CDR1 SGHDT and CDR2 YYEEEE. V was cut by 0 bases and J by 8 bases, with 3 bases left in between.

The chain uses TRBV28 and TRBJ2-1; TRBD2 matches at 8 bases. Germline V lookup: CDR1 MDHEN, CDR2 SYDVKM. Trimming at V came to 6 bases and at J to 2 bases, leaving 6 bases not matched to a gene. This CDR3 contains 15 residues. CDR3 amino acids: CASRSAGVAYNEQFF. The CDR3 region has the DNA TGTGCCAGCAGATCAGCGGGAGTTGCCTACAATGAGCAGTTCTTC.

The gene calls are TRBV6-5 and TRBJ1-2; maybe TRBD1 (5 bases). CDR1 MNHEY and CDR2 SVGAGI come from the germline V gene. Trimming cost V 5 bases and J 2 bases, with 12 bases left between them. This CDR3 has 14 residues. DNA for the CDR3: TGTGCCAGCAGTACTCGGGACGGGAACTATGGCTACACCTTC. Encoded protein: CASSTRDGNYGYTF.

This chain connects TRBV10-3 to TRBJ2-3; possible D gene TRBD1, 8 bases. CDR3 length equals 14 residues. The germline CDR1 and CDR2 sequences are ENHRY and SYGVKD. Trimming removed 6 bases at V and 2 bases at J, with 12 bases between. CDR3 sequence: CAISTGGDTDTQYF. CDR3 sequence (DNA): TGTGCCATCAGCACAGGGGGGGACACAGATACGCAGTATTTT.

The chain employs TRBV4-3 and TRBJ2-3, with D perhaps matching TRBD1 or TRBD2 (5 bases each). Germline V gene data show CDR1 as LGHNA and CDR2 as YSLEER. The CDR3 is 17 residues long. The germline V and J ends were trimmed by 4 bases and 5 bases, with 22 bases remaining between them. CDR3 bases: TGCGCCAGCAGCCCCTCATGGGTGAGGGACGACGGAGATACGCAGTATTTT. It encodes CASSPSWVRDDGDTQYF.

The V gene is TRBV11-1, the J gene TRBJ2-5, with no clear D. Trimming removed 0 bases at V and 5 bases at J, with 4 bases between. Germline CDR1 SGHAT, CDR2 FQDESV (reference sequence). This CDR3 spans 12 amino acids. CDR3 in DNA: TGTGCCAGCAGCTTAGCCGCGGAGACCCAGTACTTC. It codes for CASSLAAETQYF.

This clone was observed a few times. The chain recombines TRBV5-1 with TRBJ2-7; 8 bases are shared with TRBD2. The V gene's germline CDR1 is SGHRS and CDR2 YFSETQ. V trimming: 4 bases; J trimming: 3 bases; junction bases outside the gene matches: 9. The length of the CDR3 is 15 residues. The CDR3 reads CASSPGAGVIYEQYF. The CDR3 nucleotides are TGCGCCAGCAGCCCTGGAGCGGGAGTAATCTACGAGCAGTACTTC.

The rearrangement uses TRBV2 and TRBJ1-2; no definite D call. The CDR3 extends over 13 amino acids. V was trimmed by 2 bases and J by 7 bases, leaving 11 bases between them. CDR1 and CDR2 (germline): SNHLY, FYNNEI. The DNA for the CDR3 is TGTGCCAGCAGTGAACTAACTCCGGCTGGCTACACCTTC. Translating it yields CASSELTPAGYTF.

This chain joins TRBV28 and TRBJ1-1, with D possibly matching TRBD1 (5 bases). The germline V gene encodes CDR1 MDHEN and CDR2 SYDVKM. Trimming cost V 7 bases and J 11 bases, with 20 bases left between them. The CDR3 runs to 13 residues. CDR3 sequence reads: CASTQQGRSSAFF. CDR3 DNA: TGTGCCAGCACCCAGCAGGGCAGGAGTTCGGCTTTCTTT. The full variable domain, rest sourced from reference TRBV28 and TRBJ1-1, is DVKVTQSSRYLVKRTGEKVFLECVQDMDHENMFWYRQDPGLGLRLIYFSYDVKMKEKGDIPEGYSVSREKKERFSLILESASTNQTSMYLCASTQQGRSSAFFGQGTRLTVV.

The V and J genes are TRBV27 and TRBJ2-2; 7 bases line up with TRBD1. The germline V gene has CDR1 MNHEY and CDR2 SMNVEV (reference sequence). V lost 7 bases and J lost 0; bases outside the gene matches: 11. The CDR3 loop spans 17 amino acids. CDR3 bases: TGTGCCAGCAAGGGACAGTCATCATTCGCGAACACCGGGGAGCTGTTTTTT. It encodes CASKGQSSFANTGELFF.

CDR3 residues: CASSPHTLEAQYF. In nucleotides, the CDR3 is TGTGCCAGCAGCCCACACACTCTCGAGGCCCAGTACTTC. The chain has TRBV11-3 and TRBJ2-5; D uncertain. Trimming stripped 5 bases from V and 9 bases from J, with 16 bases between. CDR3 length: 13 residues. Per germline, CDR1 SGHNT and CDR2 YENEEA.

This clone appeared once. The J gene is TRBJ1-1, the V gene TRBV11-2, with 9 bases fitting TRBD1. CDR1 and CDR2 (germline): SGHAT, FQNNGV. The V segment lost 6 bases and the J segment 8 bases; nucleotides outside the gene matches: 10. The CDR3 covers 14 residues. CDR3 in amino acids: CASRNLGTGKEAFF. Here the CDR3 DNA reads TGTGCCAGCAGAAACCTGGGGACAGGGAAAGAAGCTTTCTTT. The whole variable domain, filled in from reference TRBV11-2 and TRBJ1-1, reads EAGVAQSPRYKIIEKRQSVAFWCNPISGHATLYWYQQILGQGPKLLIQFQNNGVVDDSQLPKDRFSAERLKGVDSTLKIQPAKLEDSAVYLCASRNLGTGKEAFFGQGTRLTVV.

CDR3 in DNA: TGTGCCAGCAGCTTCGAGGGGGCGACCTACGAGCAGTACTTC. Amino acid sequence: CASSFEGATYEQYF. V and J are TRBV13 and TRBJ2-7; 7 positions match TRBD1. After removal of 3 bases from V and 2 bases from J, the junction contained 4 bases not matched to a gene. There are 14 residues in the CDR3. The germline gives CDR1 PRHDT, CDR2 FYEKMQ (reference sequence).

V is TRBV7-8 and J is TRBJ2-2; 11 positions agree with TRBD2. The junction had 3 bases not matched to a gene; V was cut back by 4 bases and J by 5 bases. The CDR3 loop spans 15 amino acids. The germline gives CDR1 SGHVS, CDR2 FQNEAQ. The CDR3: CASSSLAGGTGELFF. The DNA for the CDR3 is TGTGCCAGCAGCTCCCTAGCGGGGGGAACCGGGGAGCTGTTTTTT.